This entry describes one T cell receptor beta chain. These data are taken from a study of T cell changes during pregnancy in multiple sclerosis. J lost 0 bases, V lost 5 bases, and 7 bases had no gene match. The CDR3 contains 16 residues. CDR1 is MGHRA, CDR2 YSYEKL, per germline. TCRdb's table, derived via immunoSEQ multiplex PCR, lists solely in-frame clones and lacks some. The data hold around 68,000 clones, with around nine tenths observed a single time. The genes are TRBV4-1 and TRBJ2-1, with 7 bases that match TRBD1. This TCR derives from a female donor with multiple sclerosis, enrolled in a pregnancy study. Sequenced material: CD4+ T cells from peripheral blood mononuclear cells, taken before pregnancy. CDR3 in DNA: TGCGCCAGCAGCTCAAAACAGGGGAGCTCCTACAATGAGCAGTTCTTC. Translation gives CASSSKQGSSYNEQFF.